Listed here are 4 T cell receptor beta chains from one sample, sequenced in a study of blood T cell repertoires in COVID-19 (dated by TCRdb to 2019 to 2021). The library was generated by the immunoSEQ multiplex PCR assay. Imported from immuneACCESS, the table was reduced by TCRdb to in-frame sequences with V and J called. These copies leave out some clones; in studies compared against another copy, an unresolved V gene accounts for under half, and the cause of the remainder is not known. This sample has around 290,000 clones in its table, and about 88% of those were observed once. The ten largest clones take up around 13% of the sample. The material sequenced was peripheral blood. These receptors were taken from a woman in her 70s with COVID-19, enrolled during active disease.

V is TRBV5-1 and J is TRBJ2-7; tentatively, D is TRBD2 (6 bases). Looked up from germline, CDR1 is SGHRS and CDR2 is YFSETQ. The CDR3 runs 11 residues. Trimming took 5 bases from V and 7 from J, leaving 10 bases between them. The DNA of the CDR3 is TGCGCCAGCAGGAGTAGCGGAGAGCAGTACTTC. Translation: CASRSSGEQYF.

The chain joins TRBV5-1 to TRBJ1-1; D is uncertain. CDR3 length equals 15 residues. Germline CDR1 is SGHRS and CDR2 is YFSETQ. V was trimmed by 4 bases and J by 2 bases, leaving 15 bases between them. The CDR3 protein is CASSMDLGFNTEAFF. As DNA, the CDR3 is TGCGCCAGCAGCATGGACCTAGGATTCAACACTGAAGCTTTCTTT.

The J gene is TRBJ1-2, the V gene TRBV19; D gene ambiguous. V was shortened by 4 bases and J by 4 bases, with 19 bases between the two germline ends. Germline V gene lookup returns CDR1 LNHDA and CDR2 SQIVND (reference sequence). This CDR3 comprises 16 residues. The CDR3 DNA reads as TGTGCCAGTAGTACCAATTACTATGATGAGGGCTATGGCTACACCTTC. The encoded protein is CASSTNYYDEGYGYTF.

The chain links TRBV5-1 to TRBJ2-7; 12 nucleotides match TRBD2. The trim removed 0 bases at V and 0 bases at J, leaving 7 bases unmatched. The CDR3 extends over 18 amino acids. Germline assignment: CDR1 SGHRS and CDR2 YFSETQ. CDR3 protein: CASSLEASGGASSYEQYF. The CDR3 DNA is TGCGCCAGCAGCTTGGAGGCTAGCGGGGGGGCCAGCTCCTACGAGCAGTACTTC.